One and the same sample provided the 27 T cell receptor beta chains below, sequenced in a study of cytomegalovirus exposure and HLA in healthy donors. The study ran its PCR with 60 Vbeta and 13 Jbeta primers. Sequenced by immunoSEQ multiplex PCR; TCRdb stores in-frame clones only, minus some. The sample lists 35,000 to 50,000 clones, around 65% occurring once. Sequencing was performed on PBMCs. These receptors all stem from a human donor in good health.

CDR3 sequence (DNA): TGCGCCAGCAGCCAGGGAAAGACAGGACGCTACTATGGCTACACCTTC. As protein: CASSQGKTGRYYGYTF. The genes are TRBV4-3 and TRBJ1-2, with D possibly being TRBD1 (6 bases). CDR3 length: 16 residues. Per germline, CDR1 LGHNA and CDR2 YSLEER. V was cut by 3 bases and J by 3 bases, with 17 bases left in between.

The J gene is TRBJ2-3, the V gene TRBV10-3; 10 bases map to TRBD2. Germline V gene sequence: CDR1 ENHRY, CDR2 SYGVKD. The J segment lost 1 base and the V segment lost 5 bases, leaving 6 bases of the junction unmatched. CDR3 length: 16 residues. The CDR3 is CAISIWLAGGTDTQYF. The CDR3 bases are TGTGCCATCAGTATTTGGCTAGCGGGAGGCACAGATACGCAGTATTTT.

V gene TRBV19 combines with J gene TRBJ1-2, with 7 bases fitting TRBD1. Losses at the gene ends were 5 bases for V and 7 bases for J; bases not matched to a gene: 10. This CDR3 comprises 14 residues. Germline V CDR1 and CDR2: LNHDA, SQIVND (reference sequence). The CDR3 nucleotides read TGTGCCAGTAGTCTGGTCAGGGGGTTTGGTGGCTACACCTTC. Translating it yields CASSLVRGFGGYTF.

The chain has TRBV19 and TRBJ1-4; the D gene is possibly TRBD1 (5 bases). V was clipped by 8 bases and J by 10 bases, with 14 bases between them. Germline V gives CDR1 LNHDA, CDR2 SQIVND (reference sequence). CDR3 size: 12 residues. CDR3 DNA sequence: TGTGCCAGTCGAAGTCACGGGGGAAAACTGTTTTTT. Encoded protein: CASRSHGGKLFF.

This clone appeared a single time. The CDR3 bases are TGTGCCAGCTCACCACGCGCAGGGTCGTACACTGAAGCTTTCTTT. Translation gives CASSPRAGSYTEAFF. The genes are TRBV18 and TRBJ1-1; perhaps TRBD1 as D (5 bases). Germline lookup yields CDR1 KGHSH and CDR2 LQKENI. The CDR3 loop spans 15 amino acids. V was trimmed by 1 base and J by 3 bases, leaving 12 bases between them.

This clone was seen a few times. V and J are TRBV4-2 and TRBJ1-2; D is perhaps TRBD1 (5 bases). Trimming pared 0 bases from V and 8 bases from J, leaving 10 bases between. The CDR3 spans 13 residues. The germline CDR1 and CDR2 sequences are LGHNA and YNFKEQ. CDR3 sequence (DNA): TGTGCCAGCAGCCAAGATGTGGGGCGAGGCTACACCTTC. It translates to CASSQDVGRGYTF.

The rearrangement joins TRBV5-4 to TRBJ2-7; TRBD1 matches 8 bases. Germline loops: CDR1 SGHNT, CDR2 YYREEE (reference sequence). The CDR3 has 18 residues. Losses at the gene ends were 5 bases for V and 2 bases for J; bases not matched to a gene: 18. The CDR3 region has the DNA TGTGCCAGCAGTCTTCGGCAACTCCAGGGGGCCCCTCCCTACGAGCAGTACTTC. This translates into CASSLRQLQGAPPYEQYF. The whole variable domain, filled in from reference TRBV5-4 and TRBJ2-7, reads ETGVTQSPTHLIKTRGQQVTLRCSSQSGHNTVSWYQQALGQGPQFIFQYYREEENGRGNFPPRFSGLQFPNYSSELNVNALELDDSALYLCASSLRQLQGAPPYEQYFGPGTRLTVT.

J is TRBJ2-1 and V is TRBV5-4; tentatively, D is TRBD2 (5 bases). Per the germline V gene, CDR1 is SGHNT and CDR2 is YYREEE (reference sequence). The CDR3 loop spans 18 amino acids. Trimming stripped 4 bases from V and 2 bases from J, with 22 bases between. This CDR3 is CASSDPTEREKAYNEQFF. The CDR3 nucleotides read TGTGCCAGCAGCGACCCTACGGAGAGGGAAAAAGCCTACAATGAGCAGTTCTTC.

This clone has only a few counts. V is TRBV2 and J is TRBJ1-5; D might be TRBD1 (6 bases). V was trimmed by 6 bases and J by 4 bases, leaving 10 bases between them. CDR3 length equals 13 residues. Germline values: CDR1 SNHLY, CDR2 FYNNEI. The CDR3 DNA sequence: TGTGCCAGCAGACAGGGCGATAATCAGCCCCAGCATTTT. The encoded protein is CASRQGDNQPQHF.

The chain carries TRBV28 and TRBJ1-2; 12 positions match TRBD1. V was pared by 5 bases and J by 1 base, with 14 bases of the junction left unmatched. Germline V CDR1 and CDR2: MDHEN, SYDVKM. The CDR3 length is 19 residues. The CDR3 nucleotides read TGTGCCAGCAGTGAAGCCTCCGGGACAGGGGGCGAAGGTAACTATGGCTACACCTTC. Translated, it gives CASSEASGTGGEGNYGYTF.

The chain links TRBV11-2 to TRBJ1-5; D gene ambiguous. V lost 0 bases to trimming and J lost 2 bases, with 11 bases between them. The CDR3 is 16 amino acids. The V gene's germline CDR1 is SGHAT and CDR2 FQNNGV. The CDR3 is CASSLEESDGNQPQHF. CDR3 sequence (DNA): TGTGCCAGCAGCTTAGAGGAGTCCGACGGCAATCAGCCCCAGCATTTT.

This clone was seen once. J is TRBJ1-2 and V is TRBV11-2, with D possibly matching TRBD1 (5 bases). Trimming shortened V by 2 bases and J by 7 bases, and 17 bases separated the two germline ends. The CDR3 extends over 15 amino acids. The V gene's germline CDR1 is SGHAT and CDR2 FQNNGV. This CDR3 is CASSLTAGAPSGYTF. CDR3 nucleotides: TGTGCCAGCAGCTTAACCGCTGGGGCCCCCTCTGGCTACACCTTC.

This chain links TRBV7-8 with TRBJ2-3, with D tentatively TRBD1 (5 bases). The CDR3 has 13 amino acids. Trimming removed 5 bases from V and 9 bases from J, with 15 bases in between. Germline assignment: CDR1 SGHVS and CDR2 FQNEAQ. The CDR3 region has the DNA TGTGCCAGCAGCCAGCAAGGGGTGGACACGCAGTATTTT. Protein sequence: CASSQQGVDTQYF.

The chain is built from TRBV5-6 and TRBJ2-7, with a tentative D call TRBD1 (5 bases). Trimming removed 0 bases at V and 5 bases at J, with 6 bases between. Looked up from germline, CDR1 is SGHDT and CDR2 is YYEEEE. The CDR3 extends over 12 amino acids. CDR3 nucleotides: TGTGCCAGCAGCTTGGGGGGCCACGAGCAGTACTTC. It translates to CASSLGGHEQYF.

The rearrangement uses TRBV30 and TRBJ1-2, with 11 bases matching TRBD1. The junction had 4 bases not matched to a gene; V was cut back by 8 bases and J by 8 bases. Germline V gene data show CDR1 as GTSNPN and CDR2 as SVGIG (reference sequence). The CDR3 runs to 11 residues. The CDR3 loop is CAQGQGVGYTF. The CDR3 DNA is TGTGCCCAGGGACAGGGGGTCGGCTACACCTTC. Together with reference TRBV30 and TRBJ1-2, the CDR3 gives the full variable domain: SQTIHQWPATLVQPVGSPLSLECTVEGTSNPNLYWYRQAAGRGLQLLFYSVGIGQISSEVPQNLSASRPQDRQFILSSKKLLLSDSGFYLCAQGQGVGYTFGSGTRLTVV.

The chain is built from TRBV2 and TRBJ2-7; no definite D call. Germline-derived CDR1 and CDR2 are SNHLY and FYNNEI. CDR3 length equals 11 residues. The V end lost 6 bases, the J end lost 2 bases, and 5 bases lay between the germline ends. In DNA, the CDR3 is TGTGCCAGCAGCGGAGCCTACGAGCAGTACTTC. Translated, it gives CASSGAYEQYF.

V and J are TRBV2 and TRBJ2-1; D not certain. The germline CDR1 and CDR2 sequences are SNHLY and FYNNEI. This CDR3 comprises 13 residues. Trimming stripped 4 bases from V and 3 bases from J, with 7 bases between. The CDR3 DNA follows: TGTGCCAGCAGTGTCCCAGGCTACAATGAGCAGTTCTTC. Encoded protein: CASSVPGYNEQFF. Full variable domain (rest looked up from reference TRBV2 and TRBJ2-1): EPEVTQTPSHQVTQMGQEVILRCVPISNHLYFYWYRQILGQKVEFLVSFYNNEISEKSEIFDDQFSVERPDGSNFTLKIRSTKLEDSAMYFCASSVPGYNEQFFGPGTRLTVL.

The J gene is TRBJ2-3, the V gene TRBV10-1, with 8 bases lining up with TRBD1. This CDR3 comprises 16 residues. V lost 0 bases and J lost 4; bases outside the gene matches: 6. Germline-derived CDR1 and CDR2 are WNHNN and SYGVQD (reference sequence). The DNA for the CDR3 is TGCGCCAGCAGTGAGTCGACAGGGGTTCCCTCAGATACGCAGTATTTT. Residues: CASSESTGVPSDTQYF.

This clone was observed a few times. The J gene is TRBJ2-5, the V gene TRBV2; 9 nucleotides agree with TRBD2. The junction had 17 bases not matched to a gene; V was cut back by 0 bases and J by 9 bases. This CDR3 region has 18 residues. Per the germline V gene, CDR1 is SNHLY and CDR2 is FYNNEI. CDR3 DNA sequence: TGTGCCAGCAGTGAAGCGCTTCTACTAGCGGGCACCCCCAGGGCCCAGTACTTC. This translates into CASSEALLLAGTPRAQYF. The whole variable domain, remainder taken from reference TRBV2 and TRBJ2-5, is EPEVTQTPSHQVTQMGQEVILRCVPISNHLYFYWYRQILGQKVEFLVSFYNNEISEKSEIFDDQFSVERPDGSNFTLKIRSTKLEDSAMYFCASSEALLLAGTPRAQYFGPGTRLLVL.

The J gene is TRBJ1-4, the V gene TRBV5-1; D is undetermined. The CDR3 extends over 13 amino acids. The germline V gene has CDR1 SGHRS and CDR2 YFSETQ. The V end lost 4 bases, the J end lost 7 bases, and 11 bases lay between the germline ends. The CDR3 DNA is TGCGCCAGCAGCCCAACAACGGGTGAAAAACTGTTTTTT. It codes for CASSPTTGEKLFF.

This chain uses TRBV5-1 with TRBJ1-2; perhaps TRBD1 as D (6 bases). Germline V lookup: CDR1 SGHRS, CDR2 YFSETQ. The CDR3 is made up of 15 amino acids. The V end was cut by 3 bases, the J end by 5 bases, with 17 bases between. Here the CDR3 DNA reads TGCGCCAGCAGCTCAATTTCCGGGACACAATATGGCTACACCTTC. It specifies CASSSISGTQYGYTF.

The chain combines TRBV2 with TRBJ2-7; 8 bases map to TRBD1. Germline CDR1 SNHLY, CDR2 FYNNEI. The CDR3 totals 13 residues. The trim removed 10 bases at V and 6 bases at J, leaving 11 bases unmatched. The CDR3 DNA sequence: TGTGCCACAGGGACAGGCAGCCTTCTCGAGCAGTACTTC. It specifies CATGTGSLLEQYF.

This chain joins TRBV2 and TRBJ1-4; 7 nucleotides line up with TRBD1. The CDR3 runs to 16 residues. Germline CDR1 is SNHLY and CDR2 is FYNNEI. V dropped 6 bases and J dropped 0; count of bases not matched to a gene: 7. The CDR3 DNA follows: TGTGCCAGCAGGAGAGACAGGGCGGCAACTAATGAAAAACTGTTTTTT. It translates to CASRRDRAATNEKLFF. Using reference TRBV2 and TRBJ1-4 for the parts outside the CDR3, the full variable domain is EPEVTQTPSHQVTQMGQEVILRCVPISNHLYFYWYRQILGQKVEFLVSFYNNEISEKSEIFDDQFSVERPDGSNFTLKIRSTKLEDSAMYFCASRRDRAATNEKLFFGSGTQLSVL.

The genes are TRBV5-1 and TRBJ2-1; 13 bases are a match to TRBD2. The CDR3 is 15 residues long. The ends lost 4 bases at V and 13 bases at J; junction bases unmatched: 11. The germline V gene encodes CDR1 SGHRS and CDR2 YFSETQ. CDR3 sequence: CASSLGTSGAEQQFF. CDR3 DNA: TGCGCCAGCAGCCTAGGGACTAGCGGGGCGGAGCAACAGTTCTTC.

This clone came up a few times. The CDR3 DNA reads TGTGCCAGCAGCTTAGTCAGTAGCGGGGGAAATGAGCAGTTCTTC. Protein sequence: CASSLVSSGGNEQFF. The rearrangement uses TRBV7-2 and TRBJ2-1, with 9 bases that match TRBD2. The CDR3 runs to 15 residues. Germline loops: CDR1 SGHTA, CDR2 FQGNSA. Germline trimming cut 1 base from V and 7 bases from J; bases unmatched to any gene: 5. The full variable domain, in which reference TRBV7-2 and TRBJ2-1 provide the parts outside the CDR3, is GAGVSQSPSNKVTEKGKDVELRCDPISGHTALYWYRQSLGQGLEFLIYFQGNSAPDKSGLPSDRFSAERTGGSVSTLTIQRTQQEDSAVYLCASSLVSSGGNEQFFGPGTRLTVL.

The rearrangement uses TRBV7-2 and TRBJ2-7; 8 bases are a match to TRBD1. V lost 4 bases to trimming and J lost 0 bases; unmatched junction nucleotides: 5. This CDR3 has 15 amino acids. Germline assignment: CDR1 SGHTA and CDR2 FQGNSA. CDR3 sequence (DNA): TGTGCCAGCAGCTCCATCGACAGGGGCTCCTACGAGCAGTACTTC. Translated: CASSSIDRGSYEQYF.

This chain uses TRBV7-6 with TRBJ2-2, with 8 bases aligning to TRBD1. From germline, CDR1 is SGHVS and CDR2 FNYEAQ. Trimming cost V 2 bases and J 2 bases; bases outside gene matches: 13. CDR3 length: 19 residues. The CDR3 nucleotides read TGTGCCAGCAGCTTAAGCGCTGGCGGACAGGGCTTCAACACCGGGGAGCTGTTTTTT. This sequence encodes CASSLSAGGQGFNTGELFF. The full variable domain, rest sourced from reference TRBV7-6 and TRBJ2-2, is GAGVSQSPRYKVTKRGQDVALRCDPISGHVSLYWYRQALGQGPEFLTYFNYEAQQDKSGLPNDRFSAERPEGSISTLTIQRTEQRDSAMYRCASSLSAGGQGFNTGELFFGEGSRLTVL.